The clone carrying this TCR beta chain is a singleton in its sample. The antigen remains unidentified. Those patients who had chemo-refractory metastatic non-small-cell lung cancer were given focal radiation along with CTLA-4 blockade through ipilimumab. CDR3 length: 12 amino acids. Germline V CDR1 and CDR2: PRHDT, FYEKMQ (reference sequence). V lost 3 bases, J lost 6 bases, and 9 bases lay in between. The sample belongs to a study of radiotherapy plus CTLA-4 blockade in lung cancer. Turning to the study itself: Patients showed objective responses in under 20% of cases and disease control in about 30%. General study findings and limits: Best predicting response, reportedly, were early blood T cell clone dynamics, with interferon-beta. Peripheral blood showed expansion of tumor-derived TCR clones after radiotherapy and ipilimumab.

Profiling relied on immunoSEQ multiplex PCR, and the TCRdb table lists in-frame clones only, not all of them. The top ten hold approximately 7.2% of the sample, which has about 120,000 clones, around 89% seen once. The specimen was peripheral blood, collected from a patient treated with radiotherapy plus ipilimumab. This TCR came from a human donor with non-small cell lung cancer that progressed on radiotherapy plus ipilimumab. The chain is built from TRBV13 and TRBJ2-7, with D possibly being TRBD1 (5 bases). The chain's CDR3 is CASSFDRIEQYF. The CDR3 DNA follows: TGTGCCAGCAGCTTCGACAGAATCGAGCAGTACTTC.